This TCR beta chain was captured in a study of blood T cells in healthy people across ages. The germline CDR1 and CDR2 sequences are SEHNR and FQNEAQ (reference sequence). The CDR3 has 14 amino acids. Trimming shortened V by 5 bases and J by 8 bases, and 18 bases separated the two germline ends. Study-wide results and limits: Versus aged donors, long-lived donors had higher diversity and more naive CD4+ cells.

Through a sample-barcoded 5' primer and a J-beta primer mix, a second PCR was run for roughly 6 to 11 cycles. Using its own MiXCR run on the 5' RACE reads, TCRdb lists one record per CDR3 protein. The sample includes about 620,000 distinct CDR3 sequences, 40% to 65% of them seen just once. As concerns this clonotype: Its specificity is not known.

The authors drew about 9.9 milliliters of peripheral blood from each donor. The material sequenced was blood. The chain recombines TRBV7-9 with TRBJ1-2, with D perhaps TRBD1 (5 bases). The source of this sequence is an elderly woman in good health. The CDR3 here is CASSLDSDIVGYTF. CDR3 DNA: TGTGCCAGCAGCCTAGACAGCGACATAGTGGGCTACACCTTC.